The clone carrying this T cell receptor (beta chain) was seen a handful of times. The assay used was immunoSEQ (version v3.0), run at survey level. Using immunoSEQ multiplex PCR, the repertoire was profiled, and TCRdb retains in-frame clones only, with some absent. The sample includes over 9,000 clones, around 83% seen only once; the top ten take around an eighth. The data originate from a study of long-term antiretroviral therapy in people with HIV. This sequence originates from a man in his forties with HIV. The sequences come from unsorted PBMCs, collected 1.2 years after starting antiretroviral therapy.

The CDR3 nucleotides read TGTGCCAGCAGCTTAGGTCTCCAGGGTTCCCACGAGCAGTACTTC. Its translation is CASSLGLQGSHEQYF. This rearrangement joins TRBV11-2 to TRBJ2-7, with D possibly matching TRBD1 (5 bases). CDR1 and CDR2 from the germline V gene are SGHAT and FQNNGV. The V end lost 1 base, the J end lost 5 bases, and 15 bases lay between the germline ends. The CDR3 runs 15 residues.